This T cell receptor beta chain comes out of a study of T cells after yellow fever vaccination. The CDR3 length is 13 residues. Trimming cost V 6 bases and J 9 bases, with 16 bases left between them. From germline, CDR1 is MNHEY and CDR2 SVGAGI. In making TCR cDNA, 5'RACE template switching added a universal primer site and UMIs to it. TCRdb re-analysed the 5' RACE reads in MiXCR, keeping a single row per CDR3 protein. The sample has about 160,000 distinct CDR3 sequences, around 7.2% seen once. Findings and caveats of the study: Secondary responses were weaker yet peaked faster, day 5 versus 15. Just a small share of clonotypes turned up in the CD4 compartment as well as the CD8 compartment.

Many counts were recorded for this clonotype. Antigen specificity is unknown. The sequence was obtained from a man between 18 and 29 years old who received the YFV17D yellow fever vaccine. J is TRBJ2-3 and V is TRBV6-5, with D perhaps TRBD1 (6 bases). The sequences come from CD4+ T cells sorted from PBMCs, collected 5 to 6 days after the first yellow fever vaccination. CDR3: CASSRTGKWTQYF. The CDR3 region has the DNA TGTGCCAGCAGCCGTACAGGGAAGTGGACGCAGTATTTT.